This T cell receptor beta chain was observed in a study of vaccination effects on CD4 cells after COVID-19. This clone occurred a few times. Its antigen remains unidentified. Clones were read by immunoSEQ multiplex PCR, and TCRdb kept only the in-frame ones, dropping some. The sample carries 43,000 or so clones, about 70% recorded once. Isolating CD4+ T cells followed roughly ten days of culture. Participants received two doses of either the BNT162b2 or mRNA-1273 vaccine. The CDR3 sequence is 14 residues long. CDR1 is GTSNPN, CDR2 SVGIG, per germline (reference sequence). Trimming took 4 bases from V and 8 from J, leaving 15 bases between them.

The TCR comes from a human donor who received a COVID-19 vaccine. Sequenced here: CD4+ T cells from PBMCs cultured without peptide, sampled after COVID-19 vaccination. The rearrangement uses TRBV30 and TRBJ1-6; tentatively, D is TRBD1 (5 bases). CDR3 DNA: TGTGCCTGGACTGTTCCGGGGGTCTATTCACCCCTCCACTTT. It translates to CAWTVPGVYSPLHF.